This T cell receptor (beta chain) was profiled in a study of T cells after yellow fever vaccination. CDR1 is LGHNA, CDR2 YSLEER, per germline. The CDR3 length is 14 residues. The V gene end was trimmed by 4 bases and the J gene end by 6 bases; junction bases not matched to a gene: 8. In TCRdb, the 5' RACE reads were re-called with MiXCR into one record per CDR3 protein. The sample contains roughly 260,000 distinct CDR3 sequences, 10% to 15% of which appear only once. This clonotype occurred a few times. Antigen unknown. Whole-study results and caveats: There was a possibility that FACS-sorted repertoires contained abundant clonotypes contaminating from the bulk population. Among primary-vaccination clones, most reappeared after the booster, at 96% for CD4 and 85% to 90% for CD8.

The receptor was isolated from a man aged 30-40 years who received the YFV17D yellow fever vaccine. The V call is TRBV4-3, the J call TRBJ2-7; 8 nucleotides agree with TRBD1. The sequencing here drew on CD4+ T cells sorted from PBMCs, taken 45 days after the yellow fever booster vaccination. The CDR3 sequence: CASSRSDRETEQYF. The CDR3 DNA follows: TGCGCCAGCAGCCGATCGGACAGGGAGACCGAGCAGTACTTC.